This passage covers 18 T cell receptor beta chains from one sample sequenced in a study of CD4+ T cells in melanoma. Repertoires were generated with immunoSEQ multiplex PCR, while TCRdb's copy carries only in-frame clones and drops some. The table includes roughly 110,000 clones, roughly 90% detected once. Input material: peripheral blood. These TCRs come from a human donor with melanoma.

The chain combines TRBV19 with TRBJ2-6, with unresolved D. V dropped 4 bases and J dropped 1 base, with 11 bases sitting between them. The germline CDR1 and CDR2 sequences are LNHDA and SQIVND (reference sequence). This CDR3 spans 16 amino acids. CDR3 in amino acids: CASSTGRLSGANVLTF. The CDR3, as DNA: TGTGCCAGTAGTACGGGCCGATTATCTGGGGCCAACGTCCTGACTTTC.

This sequence joins TRBV27 and TRBJ1-5; D gene ambiguous. CDR1 and CDR2 (germline): MNHEY, SMNVEV (reference sequence). There are 14 residues in the CDR3. The ends were cut back, 5 bases at V and 0 bases at J, with 8 bases in the middle. As DNA, the CDR3 is TGTGCCAGCAGTAGGTCCGGTAGCAATCAGCCCCAGCATTTT. Translated, it gives CASSRSGSNQPQHF.

The CDR3 sequence: CASSQELTNTEAFF. The CDR3 DNA follows: TGCGCCAGCAGCCAAGAGCTGACGAACACTGAAGCTTTCTTT. The V and J genes are TRBV4-3 and TRBJ1-1; D is undetermined. Germline CDR1 and CDR2: LGHNA and YSLEER. This CDR3 is built from 14 residues. Trimming cost V 0 bases and J 1 base, with 6 bases left between them.

The chain couples TRBV7-3 to TRBJ2-3; either TRBD1 or TRBD2 may supply D (6 bases each). V was pared by 4 bases and J by 4 bases, with 12 bases between. CDR3 length equals 14 residues. Germline CDR1 is SGHTA and CDR2 is FQGTGA. The CDR3 bases are TGTGCCAGCAGCTCACTGGGGGGCTCAGATACGCAGTATTTT. Its translation is CASSSLGGSDTQYF.

The V gene is TRBV7-2, the J gene TRBJ1-4; the D gene is possibly TRBD1 (5 bases). In germline, CDR1 is SGHTA, CDR2 FQGNSA. This CDR3 is built from 15 residues. Trimming shortened V by 2 bases and J by 11 bases, and 18 bases separated the two germline ends. The CDR3 spells CASSLYGGPSNKLFF. CDR3 nucleotide sequence: TGTGCCAGCAGCTTATACGGGGGACCCTCAAACAAACTGTTTTTT.

The J gene is TRBJ2-1, the V gene TRBV10-3; possibly TRBD2 for D (5 bases). The V end was cut by 9 bases, the J end by 4 bases, with 19 bases between. Germline CDR1 and CDR2: ENHRY and SYGVKD. CDR3 size: 15 residues. CDR3 DNA: TGTGCCATGAGCCTACTGGCGGGCACGTACAATGAGCAGTTCTTC. It specifies CAMSLLAGTYNEQFF.

The chain has TRBV4-3 and TRBJ1-2; no clear D. Germline V lookup: CDR1 LGHNA, CDR2 YSLEER. CDR3 length equals 19 residues. V was clipped by 0 bases and J by 0 bases, with 20 bases between them. The CDR3 loop reads CASSQEEGGSGRANYGYTF. The CDR3 DNA sequence: TGCGCCAGCAGCCAAGAAGAGGGAGGTAGCGGGCGAGCTAACTATGGCTACACCTTC.

This chain uses TRBV7-3 with TRBJ2-7; TRBD1 matches at 8 bases. CDR1 and CDR2 (germline): SGHTA, FQGTGA. This CDR3 is built from 15 residues. V lost 2 bases and J lost 6; bases outside the gene matches: 9. CDR3 in amino acids: CASSLVLGQGGEQYF. CDR3 DNA sequence: TGTGCCAGCAGCTTAGTTTTAGGACAGGGAGGCGAGCAGTACTTC.

The genes are TRBV6-1 and TRBJ2-7, with D possibly matching TRBD1 (6 bases). Germline V gene sequence: CDR1 MNHNS, CDR2 SASEGT. This CDR3 is built from 15 residues. Trimming cost V 2 bases and J 0 bases, with 11 bases left between them. CDR3 residues: CASSEMAGASYEQYF. The CDR3 coding sequence is TGTGCCAGCAGTGAAATGGCAGGGGCCTCCTACGAGCAGTACTTC.

This sequence joins TRBV18 and TRBJ2-3; TRBD2 matches at 10 bases. Germline loops: CDR1 KGHSH, CDR2 LQKENI. After removal of 4 bases from V and 5 bases from J, the junction contained 9 bases not matched to a gene. CDR3 size: 16 residues. The CDR3 spells CASSLTSGPRLDTQYF. In DNA form, the CDR3 reads TGTGCCAGCTCACTGACTAGCGGGCCAAGGTTAGATACGCAGTATTTT.

The genes are TRBV10-3 and TRBJ1-1; 11 nucleotides align to TRBD1. The CDR3 sequence is 15 residues long. Germline V gene lookup returns CDR1 ENHRY and CDR2 SYGVKD. V lost 4 bases, J lost 4 bases, and 5 bases stayed unmatched. The CDR3 DNA reads TGTGCCATCAGTGGGGGACAGGGGGTCGGCACTGAAGCTTTCTTT. Encoded protein: CAISGGQGVGTEAFF.

Comment on this clone: An end of the junction differs from the germline gene, which may be a read error. The chain uses TRBV27 and TRBJ2-7; D possibly corresponds to TRBD2 (5 bases). The CDR3 runs 10 residues. Germline V CDR1 and CDR2: MNHEY, SMNVEV (reference sequence). In nucleotides, the CDR3 is TGTGCCAGCAGTTTGAGCGGAGTACCGTTC. It is translated as CASSLSGVPF.

The chain combines TRBV28 with TRBJ1-2; TRBD1 matches 8 bases. The CDR3 is made up of 17 amino acids. Germline lookup yields CDR1 MDHEN and CDR2 SYDVKM. V shed 6 bases and J 5 bases; nucleotides not matched to a gene: 17. CDR3 residues: CASRNQGYRGSGYGYTF. The CDR3 DNA reads TGTGCCAGCAGAAACCAAGGGTACAGGGGGAGTGGGTATGGCTACACCTTC.

The rearrangement links TRBV4-1 to TRBJ2-7; D gene ambiguous. Germline CDR1 reads MGHRA; CDR2 reads YSYEKL. V was cut by 1 base and J by 0 bases, with 7 bases left in between. This CDR3 has 14 residues. As DNA, the CDR3 is TGCGCCAGCAGCCAAGGACACTACTCCTACGAGCAGTACTTC. It is translated as CASSQGHYSYEQYF.

The rearrangement joins TRBV6-1 to TRBJ2-2, with TRBD1 identical over 9 bases. V trimming: 7 bases; J trimming: 7 bases; junction bases outside the gene matches: 7. The germline V gene encodes CDR1 MNHNS and CDR2 SASEGT. This CDR3 has 14 residues. The CDR3 sequence: CASTRTGEGGELFF. The CDR3 DNA reads as TGTGCCAGCACCCGGACAGGGGAGGGCGGGGAGCTGTTTTTT.

The J gene is TRBJ1-1, the V gene TRBV5-4; D not resolved. The CDR3 is 12 residues long. Germline-derived CDR1 and CDR2 are SGHNT and YYREEE (reference sequence). Deletions cut 4 bases from V and 4 bases from J, with 8 bases between. The CDR3: CASSARPTEAFF. CDR3 nucleotide sequence: TGTGCCAGCAGCGCCCGGCCCACTGAAGCTTTCTTT.

V is TRBV25-1 and J is TRBJ2-5; D gene ambiguous. Germline V gene data show CDR1 as MGHDK and CDR2 as SYGVNS. V was shortened by 6 bases and J by 3 bases, with 11 bases between the two germline ends. This CDR3 is built from 13 residues. CDR3: CASRGSPEETQYF. The CDR3 bases are TGTGCCAGCAGAGGTTCGCCCGAAGAGACCCAGTACTTC.

This clone has just one count. The gene calls are TRBV10-3 and TRBJ2-7; 10 bases map to TRBD2. This CDR3 is 17 amino acids long. CDR1 ENHRY and CDR2 SYGVKD come from the germline V gene. V gave up 10 bases and J gave up 2 bases; unmatched junction bases: 17. The CDR3 here is CATSQGLTSGEPYEQYF. The CDR3 DNA follows: TGTGCCACCTCCCAGGGGCTAACTAGCGGGGAACCCTACGAGCAGTACTTC.